This T cell receptor (beta chain) was identified in a study of cytomegalovirus exposure and HLA in healthy donors. About the study: The 130 or so validation repertoires, a later analysis reported, used the same platform as the approximately 670 repertoires from the first cohort. General study results and limits: Cytomegalovirus-associated status was assigned to 164 TCR beta chains. Specific recognition of CMV antigens was confirmed in vitro for a few chains (all CMV-associated).

Trimming at V came to 6 bases and at J to 8 bases, leaving 9 bases not matched to a gene. Germline CDR1 and CDR2: SQVTM and ANQGSEA. There are 12 residues in the CDR3. Separate from the roughly 670-subject first cohort, the approximately 120-subject validation cohort was the one that the donors belonged to. Profiled with immunoSEQ multiplex PCR; TCRdb holds only in-frame clones, not every one. The sample carries 120,000 or so clones, approximately 89% recorded once. A word on this clone: The antigen is undetermined.

The gene calls are TRBV29-1 and TRBJ1-2; 7 nucleotides match TRBD1. The TCR was taken from a woman under 30 in good health and CMV-seronegative. The sample consisted of PBMCs. CDR3 DNA: TGCAGCGTCTATGACAGGGACTTGGGCTACACCTTC. Protein product: CSVYDRDLGYTF.